The next 19 T cell receptor beta chains were all read from a single sample in a study of T cell changes during pregnancy in multiple sclerosis. The protocol was immunoSEQ multiplex PCR, while the TCRdb copy is restricted to in-frame clones and leaves out a portion. The table lists roughly 57,000 clones, about 95% of them singletons. The sample consisted of CD8+ T cells from peripheral blood mononuclear cells, taken after pregnancy. The receptor set was obtained from a female donor with multiple sclerosis, enrolled in a pregnancy study.

The CDR3 sequence is CASRTNSYEQYF. In DNA form, the CDR3 reads TGTGCCAGCAGGACAAACTCCTACGAGCAGTACTTC. This chain links TRBV28 with TRBJ2-7; D not resolved. V lost 6 bases and J 0 bases, leaving 6 bases between the germline ends. The CDR3 totals 12 residues. Germline CDR1 and CDR2: MDHEN and SYDVKM.

The rearrangement joins TRBV29-1 to TRBJ1-2; TRBD1 might be the D (6 bases). The germline gives CDR1 SQVTM, CDR2 ANQGSEA. The CDR3 covers 12 residues. V was clipped by 5 bases and J by 4 bases, with 11 bases between them. The CDR3 sequence: CSVSGQSYGYTF. CDR3 nucleotides: TGCAGCGTTTCCGGACAGTCCTATGGCTACACCTTC.

The rearrangement uses TRBV6-5 and TRBJ2-1; D not certain. In germline, CDR1 is MNHEY, CDR2 SVGAGI. The ends were cut back, 2 bases at V and 6 bases at J, with 8 bases in the middle. CDR3 length: 13 amino acids. CDR3 sequence reads: CASSYVPVNEQFF. In DNA, the CDR3 is TGTGCCAGCAGTTACGTTCCGGTCAATGAGCAGTTCTTC.

The chain couples TRBV29-1 to TRBJ2-1; a possible D gene is TRBD1 (6 bases). Trimming removed 5 bases at V and 9 bases at J, with 8 bases between. CDR1 and CDR2 from the germline V gene are SQVTM and ANQGSEA. This CDR3 contains 10 residues. CDR3 loop: CSVRGSEQFF. The CDR3 DNA is TGCAGCGTTAGGGGGTCTGAGCAGTTCTTC.

The chain recombines TRBV5-1 with TRBJ1-1; D gene unclear. The V end was cut by 5 bases, the J end by 0 bases, with 8 bases between. Germline CDR1 SGHRS, CDR2 YFSETQ. There are 13 residues in the CDR3. The CDR3 DNA reads as TGCGCCAGCAGGGGGAGGGTGAACACTGAAGCTTTCTTT. It yields the protein CASRGRVNTEAFF.

The chain recombines TRBV7-9 with TRBJ2-2; weak D call: TRBD2 (5 bases). The V gene's germline CDR1 is SEHNR and CDR2 FQNEAQ (reference sequence). Deletions cut 5 bases from V and 4 bases from J, with 14 bases between. This CDR3 region has 15 residues. The CDR3 reads CASSPQKTSTGELFF. The CDR3 coding sequence is TGTGCCAGCAGCCCCCAAAAAACTAGCACCGGGGAGCTGTTTTTT.

The chain couples TRBV2 to TRBJ1-4; 7 bases agree with TRBD1. Per the germline V gene, CDR1 is SNHLY and CDR2 is FYNNEI. The CDR3 sequence is 13 residues long. The V gene end was trimmed by 6 bases and the J gene end by 7 bases; junction bases not matched to a gene: 5. The DNA of the CDR3 is TGTGCCAGCAGGCCCCCAGGGGGTGAAAAACTGTTTTTT. Protein: CASRPPGGEKLFF.

V usage is TRBV27 and J usage is TRBJ2-4, with 7 bases that match TRBD2. Trimming took 0 bases from V and 0 from J; bases not matched to a gene: 2. CDR1 is MNHEY and CDR2 is SMNVEV in the germline V gene (reference sequence). The CDR3 runs to 16 residues. The CDR3 loop is CASSLSGGLAKNIQYF. The CDR3 DNA reads TGTGCCAGCAGTTTATCGGGAGGGCTAGCCAAAAACATTCAGTACTTC.

This clone was seen a single time. V is TRBV28 and J is TRBJ2-5, with D maybe TRBD1 (6 bases). The V gene lost 7 bases and the J gene lost 6 bases, with 30 bases spanning the gap. The V gene's germline CDR1 is MDHEN and CDR2 SYDVKM. The CDR3 runs 18 residues. The CDR3 DNA follows: TGTGCCAGCACCCTAGGGGCCCCAGGGGACACACTCGGCCAGACCCAGTACTTC. It specifies CASTLGAPGDTLGQTQYF.

The V and J genes are TRBV6-6 and TRBJ2-1; the match to TRBD2 covers 10 bases. The CDR3 length is 15 residues. Trimming cost V 0 bases and J 6 bases; bases outside gene matches: 2. Germline V gene lookup returns CDR1 MNHNY and CDR2 SVGAGI (reference sequence). The CDR3 nucleotides are TGTGCCAGCAGTTACTCCGTAGCGGGAGGCAATGAGCAGTTCTTC. Translation gives CASSYSVAGGNEQFF.

The chain couples TRBV29-1 to TRBJ1-3; D gene unclear. This CDR3 region has 15 residues. The germline V gene encodes CDR1 SQVTM and CDR2 ANQGSEA. The ends were cut back, 7 bases at V and 1 base at J, with 17 bases in the middle. The CDR3 protein is CSAGVTSLSGNTIYF. The CDR3 bases are TGCAGCGCCGGGGTTACCAGTTTGTCTGGAAACACCATATATTTT.

The rearrangement links TRBV2 to TRBJ2-3; TRBD2 agrees at 9 bases. This CDR3 has 15 amino acids. The V and J ends lost 1 base and 4 bases, in that order; junction bases with no gene match: 3. The germline CDR1 and CDR2 sequences are SNHLY and FYNNEI. This chain's CDR3 is CASSEGIAGADTQYF. The CDR3 bases are TGTGCCAGCAGTGAAGGAATAGCGGGAGCAGATACGCAGTATTTT.

The count of this clone is one. The chain recombines TRBV5-5 with TRBJ2-7; 8 bases align to TRBD1. The germline gives CDR1 SGHKS, CDR2 YYEKEE (reference sequence). J gave up 0 bases and V 4 bases, and 6 bases lay outside the gene matches. The CDR3 covers 15 residues. The CDR3 is CASSQGQGLSYEQYF. The CDR3 DNA reads as TGTGCCAGCAGCCAAGGACAGGGTCTCTCCTACGAGCAGTACTTC.

The genes are TRBV4-3 and TRBJ2-1; 12 positions agree with TRBD1. J lost 9 bases, V lost 0 bases, and 6 bases had no gene match. The CDR3 runs 16 residues. The germline V gene has CDR1 LGHNA and CDR2 YSLEER. Written as DNA, the CDR3 is TGCGCCAGCAGCCAAGAGGGAGGGACAGGGGGCTCTGAGCAGTTCTTC. Translating it yields CASSQEGGTGGSEQFF.

This chain uses TRBV30 with TRBJ2-7; a possible D gene is TRBD1 (6 bases). With 5 bases removed from V and 2 bases from J, the gap between germline ends came to 16 bases. This CDR3 comprises 14 residues. Germline CDR1 and CDR2: GTSNPN and SVGIG (reference sequence). This chain's CDR3 is CAWAAGTITYEQYF. The CDR3 DNA sequence: TGTGCCTGGGCCGCCGGGACAATAACCTACGAGCAGTACTTC.

This rearrangement joins TRBV6-1 to TRBJ1-2; D gene uncertain. The CDR3 sequence is 14 residues long. V dropped 7 bases and J dropped 5 bases, with 17 bases sitting between them. Germline V gives CDR1 MNHNS, CDR2 SASEGT. CDR3 region: CASILPFPLYGYTF. In DNA form, the CDR3 reads TGTGCCAGCATTCTCCCTTTCCCACTGTATGGCTACACCTTC.

This clone came up once. DNA of the CDR3: TGTGCCAGCTCCCCAGGGGGCGTTTACGAGCAGTACTTC. It specifies CASSPGGVYEQYF. The V gene is TRBV7-9, the J gene TRBJ2-7; TRBD1 agrees at 8 bases. Trimming took 8 bases from V and 4 from J; bases not matched to a gene: 7. The CDR3 is 13 amino acids. CDR1 is SEHNR, CDR2 FQNEAQ, per germline (reference sequence).

The chain combines TRBV5-1 with TRBJ2-7, with 8 bases lining up with TRBD1. Trimming removed 4 bases from V and 3 bases from J; junction bases left unmatched: 6. CDR3 length: 14 amino acids. Per the germline V gene, CDR1 is SGHRS and CDR2 is YFSETQ. The CDR3 sequence is CASSQSGQGYEQYF. In nucleotides, the CDR3 is TGCGCCAGCAGCCAGTCCGGACAGGGCTACGAGCAGTACTTC.

The chain employs TRBV19 and TRBJ1-1, with 7 bases aligning to TRBD1. Germline CDR1 is LNHDA and CDR2 is SQIVND (reference sequence). This CDR3 is 13 amino acids long. The junction had 7 bases not matched to a gene; V was cut back by 8 bases and J by 4 bases. CDR3 bases: TGTGCCAGTTTCCCAGGGGGGAGCACTGAAGCTTTCTTT. It translates to CASFPGGSTEAFF.